These 8 T cell receptor beta chains were all obtained from the same sample, sequenced in a study of blood T cell repertoires in COVID-19. The assay was immunoSEQ multiplex PCR, and TCRdb's table has in-frame clones only and misses some. This sample has 290,000 or so clones, with approximately 86% found just once. Sample: peripheral blood. The source is a man in his 70s with acute or convalescent COVID-19.

The chain combines TRBV19 with TRBJ1-2; TRBD1 matches at 7 bases. CDR3 length: 12 residues. Germline V gene lookup returns CDR1 LNHDA and CDR2 SQIVND (reference sequence). Germline trimming cut 10 bases from V and 6 bases from J; bases unmatched to any gene: 8. CDR3 sequence reads: CATTTGRNGYTF. DNA for the CDR3: TGTGCCACAACGACAGGGCGGAATGGCTACACCTTC.

The chain recombines TRBV5-1 with TRBJ1-1, with D perhaps matching TRBD1 (5 bases). Germline V gene lookup returns CDR1 SGHRS and CDR2 YFSETQ. V was shortened by 0 bases and J by 2 bases, with 14 bases between the two germline ends. The CDR3 runs 16 residues. CDR3 nucleotides: TGCGCCAGCAGCTTGGCAGGGACCGGGGGTAACACTGAAGCTTTCTTT. Translated, it gives CASSLAGTGGNTEAFF.

This chain uses TRBV5-5 with TRBJ2-5; 9 nucleotides align to TRBD1. The J segment lost 5 bases and the V segment lost 4 bases, leaving 9 bases of the junction unmatched. CDR1 and CDR2 from the germline V gene are SGHKS and YYEKEE (reference sequence). This CDR3 region has 15 residues. CDR3 amino acids: CASSQTPGTGETQYF. The DNA of the CDR3 is TGTGCCAGCAGCCAAACACCCGGGACAGGGGAGACCCAGTACTTC.

This clone was seen more than once but under ten times. The chain combines TRBV7-6 with TRBJ2-7; TRBD2 matches 13 bases. Germline trimming cut 1 base from V and 2 bases from J; bases unmatched to any gene: 8. From germline, CDR1 is SGHVS and CDR2 FNYEAQ. The CDR3 runs to 18 residues. CDR3 bases: TGTGCCAGCAGCTTAGGGGCCCCGGGACTAGCGGGACCCTACGAGCAGTACTTC. As protein: CASSLGAPGLAGPYEQYF.

The V gene is TRBV10-3, the J gene TRBJ1-6, with D unclear. The germline gives CDR1 ENHRY, CDR2 SYGVKD. Trimming left V 3 bases short and J 7 bases short, with 7 bases between. The CDR3 has 13 residues. CDR3 sequence reads: CAISDLVNSPLHF. In nucleotides, the CDR3 is TGTGCCATCAGTGACCTTGTGAATTCACCCCTCCACTTT.

The chain links TRBV18 to TRBJ1-5, with TRBD1 matching 7 bases. J lost 4 bases, V lost 3 bases, and 3 bases had no gene match. Germline values: CDR1 KGHSH, CDR2 LQKENI. The CDR3 has 14 residues. In DNA form, the CDR3 reads TGTGCCAGCTCACCGGGACAGCCGAATCAGCCCCAGCATTTT. Translated, it gives CASSPGQPNQPQHF.

The chain is built from TRBV4-3 and TRBJ1-2; D uncertain. V dropped 0 bases and J dropped 0 bases, with 5 bases sitting between them. Germline-derived CDR1 and CDR2 are LGHNA and YSLEER. CDR3 size: 14 residues. The CDR3 loop is CASSQDPTNYGYTF. CDR3 in DNA: TGCGCCAGCAGCCAAGATCCCACTAACTATGGCTACACCTTC.

The chain uses TRBV27 and TRBJ2-1; 12 bases align to TRBD2. Germline-derived CDR1 and CDR2 are MNHEY and SMNVEV (reference sequence). V gave up 6 bases and J gave up 0 bases; unmatched junction bases: 15. The CDR3 is 20 residues long. The CDR3: CASRPSGTSGRLSSYNEQFF. The CDR3 nucleotides read TGTGCCAGCAGACCCTCCGGGACTAGCGGGCGATTGAGCTCCTACAATGAGCAGTTCTTC.